This record concerns one TCR beta chain sequence. Its specificity is unknown. The sample comes from a study of cytomegalovirus exposure and HLA in healthy donors. Whole-study context: Counted in an early data release were tens of millions of unique TCRs from HLA-typed donors. Findings and caveats of the study: The investigators catalogued some 150 TCR beta chains as cytomegalovirus-associated. Sequencing artifact likely explains a cluster of highly shared sequence variants. CMV antigen specificity was confirmed in vitro for three CMV-associated chains.

Both 60 Vbeta primers and 13 Jbeta primers went into the PCR. This table comes from immunoSEQ multiplex PCR, and its TCRdb copy is limited to in-frame clones, with some not included. The table shows more than 85,000 clones, with 75% to 80% occurring only once. The sample taken for sequencing was PBMCs. The sequence was obtained from a female donor in good health and CMV-seronegative.

The CDR3 sequence: CASSVGLAGAPEQFF. The CDR3 DNA follows: TGCGCCAGCAGCGTCGGGCTAGCGGGAGCACCCGAGCAGTTCTTC. The V call is TRBV5-1, the J call TRBJ2-1, with 10 bases that match TRBD2. Germline V gene data show CDR1 as SGHRS and CDR2 as YFSETQ. Germline trimming cut 4 bases from V and 10 bases from J; bases unmatched to any gene: 11. The CDR3 runs to 15 residues.